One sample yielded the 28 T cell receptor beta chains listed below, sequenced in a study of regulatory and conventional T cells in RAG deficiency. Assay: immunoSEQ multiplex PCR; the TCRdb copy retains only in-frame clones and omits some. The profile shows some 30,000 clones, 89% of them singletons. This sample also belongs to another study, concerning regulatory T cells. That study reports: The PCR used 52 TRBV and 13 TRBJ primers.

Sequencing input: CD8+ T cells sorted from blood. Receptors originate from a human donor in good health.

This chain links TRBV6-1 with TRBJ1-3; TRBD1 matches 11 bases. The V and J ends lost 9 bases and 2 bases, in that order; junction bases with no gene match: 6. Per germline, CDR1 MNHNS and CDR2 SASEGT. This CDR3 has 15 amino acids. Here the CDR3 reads CASKQDRGPGNTIYF. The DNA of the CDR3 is TGTGCCAGTAAACAGGACAGGGGGCCTGGAAACACCATATATTTT.

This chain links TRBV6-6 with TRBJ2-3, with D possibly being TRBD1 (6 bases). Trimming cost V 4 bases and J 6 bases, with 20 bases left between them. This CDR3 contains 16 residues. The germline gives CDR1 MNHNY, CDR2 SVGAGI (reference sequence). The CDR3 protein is CASSLTGLRPSDTQYF. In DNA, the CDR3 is TGTGCCAGCAGTTTAACAGGGTTAAGGCCTTCGGATACGCAGTATTTT.

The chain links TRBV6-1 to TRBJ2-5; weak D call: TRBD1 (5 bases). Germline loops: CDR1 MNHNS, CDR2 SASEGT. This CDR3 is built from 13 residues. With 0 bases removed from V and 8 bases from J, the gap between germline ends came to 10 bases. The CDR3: CASSEAGAGTQYF. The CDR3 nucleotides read TGTGCCAGCAGTGAAGCTGGGGCAGGAACCCAGTACTTC.

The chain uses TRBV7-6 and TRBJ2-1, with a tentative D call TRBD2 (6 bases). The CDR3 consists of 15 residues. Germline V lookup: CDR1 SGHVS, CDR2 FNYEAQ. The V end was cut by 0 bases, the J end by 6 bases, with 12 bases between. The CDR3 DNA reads TGTGCCAGCAGCTTAGCTGCGGTCGGGGGCAATGAGCAGTTCTTC. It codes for CASSLAAVGGNEQFF.

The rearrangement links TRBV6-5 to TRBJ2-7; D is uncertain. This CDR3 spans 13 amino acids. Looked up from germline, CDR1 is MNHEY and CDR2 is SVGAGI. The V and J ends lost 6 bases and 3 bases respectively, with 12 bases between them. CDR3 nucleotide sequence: TGTGCCAGCAGATCCACAGCTAACTACGAGCAGTACTTC. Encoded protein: CASRSTANYEQYF.

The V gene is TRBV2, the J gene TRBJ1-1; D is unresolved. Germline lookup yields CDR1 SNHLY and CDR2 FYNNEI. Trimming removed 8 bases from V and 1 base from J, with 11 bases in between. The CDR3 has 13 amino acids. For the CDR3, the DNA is TGTGCCAGCGGTACGGATTCGAACACTGAAGCTTTCTTT. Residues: CASGTDSNTEAFF.

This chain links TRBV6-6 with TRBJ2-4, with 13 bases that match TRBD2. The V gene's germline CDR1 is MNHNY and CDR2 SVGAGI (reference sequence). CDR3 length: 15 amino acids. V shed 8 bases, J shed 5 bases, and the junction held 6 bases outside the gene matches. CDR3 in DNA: TGTGCCAGCTCCGGGACTAGCGGGGTGGAAAACATTCAGTACTTC. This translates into CASSGTSGVENIQYF.

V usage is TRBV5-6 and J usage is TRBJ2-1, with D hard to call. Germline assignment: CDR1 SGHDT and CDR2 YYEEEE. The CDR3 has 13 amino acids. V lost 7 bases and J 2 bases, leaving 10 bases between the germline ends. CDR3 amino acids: CASRLRTYNEQFF. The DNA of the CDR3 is TGTGCCAGCCGACTCCGGACCTACAATGAGCAGTTCTTC.

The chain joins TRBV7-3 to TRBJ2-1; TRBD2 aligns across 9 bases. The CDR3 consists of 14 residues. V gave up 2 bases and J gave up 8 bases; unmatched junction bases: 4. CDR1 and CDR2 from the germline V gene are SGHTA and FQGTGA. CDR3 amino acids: CASSLAGGHDEQFF. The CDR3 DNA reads TGTGCCAGCAGCTTAGCGGGGGGGCACGATGAGCAGTTCTTC.

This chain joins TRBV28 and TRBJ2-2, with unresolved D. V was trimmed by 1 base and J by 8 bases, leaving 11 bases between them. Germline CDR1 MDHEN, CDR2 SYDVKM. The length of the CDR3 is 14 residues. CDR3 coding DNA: TGTGCCAGCAGTTTATTCTCTCTAGGTGGGGAGCTGTTTTTT. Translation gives CASSLFSLGGELFF.

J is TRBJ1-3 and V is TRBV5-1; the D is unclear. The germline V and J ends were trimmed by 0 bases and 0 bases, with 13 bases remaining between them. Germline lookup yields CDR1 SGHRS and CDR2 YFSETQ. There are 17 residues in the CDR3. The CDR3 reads CASSLVGTDTSGNTIYF. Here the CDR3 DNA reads TGCGCCAGCAGCTTGGTAGGAACAGATACCTCTGGAAACACCATATATTTT.

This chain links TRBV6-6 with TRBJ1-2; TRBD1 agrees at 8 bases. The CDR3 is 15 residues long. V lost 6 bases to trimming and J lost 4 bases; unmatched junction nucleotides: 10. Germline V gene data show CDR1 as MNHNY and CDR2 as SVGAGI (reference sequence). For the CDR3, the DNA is TGTGCCAGCAGGGGCTTCGACAGGGGTGGCTATGGCTACACCTTC. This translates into CASRGFDRGGYGYTF.

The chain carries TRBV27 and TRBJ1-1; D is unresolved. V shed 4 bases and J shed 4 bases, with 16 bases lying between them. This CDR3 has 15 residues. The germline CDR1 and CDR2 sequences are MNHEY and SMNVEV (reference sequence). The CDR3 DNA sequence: TGTGCCAGCAGTTATACCGGAGGGTCCTTCACTGAAGCTTTCTTT. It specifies CASSYTGGSFTEAFF.

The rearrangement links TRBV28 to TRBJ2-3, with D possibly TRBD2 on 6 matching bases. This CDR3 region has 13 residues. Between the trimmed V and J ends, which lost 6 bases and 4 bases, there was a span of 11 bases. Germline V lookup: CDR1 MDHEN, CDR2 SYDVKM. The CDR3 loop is CASSLLASDTQYF. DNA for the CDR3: TGTGCCAGCAGCTTGCTAGCGTCAGATACGCAGTATTTT.

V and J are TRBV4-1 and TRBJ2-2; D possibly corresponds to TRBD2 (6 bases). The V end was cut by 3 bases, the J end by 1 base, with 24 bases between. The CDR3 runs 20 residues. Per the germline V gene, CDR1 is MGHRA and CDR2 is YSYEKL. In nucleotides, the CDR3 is TGCGCCAGCAGCCAGATAAGTTTATTTTTCGGGAGAAAGAACACCGGGGAGCTGTTTTTT. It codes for CASSQISLFFGRKNTGELFF.

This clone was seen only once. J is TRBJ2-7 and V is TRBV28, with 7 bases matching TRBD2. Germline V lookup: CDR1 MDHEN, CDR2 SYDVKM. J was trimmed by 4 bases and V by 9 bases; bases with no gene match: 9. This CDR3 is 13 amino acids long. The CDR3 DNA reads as TGTGCCAGTACCCCGGGGGGTAGTTACGAGCAGTACTTC. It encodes CASTPGGSYEQYF. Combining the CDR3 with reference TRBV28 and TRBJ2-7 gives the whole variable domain DVKVTQSSRYLVKRTGEKVFLECVQDMDHENMFWYRQDPGLGLRLIYFSYDVKMKEKGDIPEGYSVSREKKERFSLILESASTNQTSMYLCASTPGGSYEQYFGPGTRLTVT.

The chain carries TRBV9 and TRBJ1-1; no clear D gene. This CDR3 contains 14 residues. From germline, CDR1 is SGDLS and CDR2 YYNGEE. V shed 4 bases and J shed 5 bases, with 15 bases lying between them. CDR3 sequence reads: CASSLSTELTEAFF. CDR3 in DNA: TGTGCCAGCAGCCTCTCAACGGAACTGACTGAAGCTTTCTTT. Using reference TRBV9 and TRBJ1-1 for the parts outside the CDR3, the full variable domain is DSGVTQTPKHLITATGQRVTLRCSPRSGDLSVYWYQQSLDQGLQFLIQYYNGEERAKGNILERFSAQQFPDLHSELNLSSLELGDSALYFCASSLSTELTEAFFGQGTRLTVV.

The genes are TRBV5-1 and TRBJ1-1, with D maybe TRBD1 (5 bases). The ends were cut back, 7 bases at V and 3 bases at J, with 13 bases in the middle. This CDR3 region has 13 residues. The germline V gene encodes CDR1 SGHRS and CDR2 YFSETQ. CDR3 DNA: TGCGCCAGCGCTGGGAGGGGTGACACTGAAGCTTTCTTT. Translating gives CASAGRGDTEAFF.

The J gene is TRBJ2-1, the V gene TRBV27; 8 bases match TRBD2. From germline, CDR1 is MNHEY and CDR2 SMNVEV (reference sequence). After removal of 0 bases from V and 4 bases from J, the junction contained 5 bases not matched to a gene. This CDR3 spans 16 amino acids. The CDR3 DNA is TGTGCCAGCAGTTTATCGTCCAGCGGGGGATACAATGAGCAGTTCTTC. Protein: CASSLSSSGGYNEQFF.

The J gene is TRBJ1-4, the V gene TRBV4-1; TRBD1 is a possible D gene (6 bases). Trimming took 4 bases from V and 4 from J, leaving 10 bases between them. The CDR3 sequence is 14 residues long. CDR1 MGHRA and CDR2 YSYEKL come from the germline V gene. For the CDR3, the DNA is TGCGCCAGCAGCCGAAAGGACAGTAATGAAAAACTGTTTTTT. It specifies CASSRKDSNEKLFF.

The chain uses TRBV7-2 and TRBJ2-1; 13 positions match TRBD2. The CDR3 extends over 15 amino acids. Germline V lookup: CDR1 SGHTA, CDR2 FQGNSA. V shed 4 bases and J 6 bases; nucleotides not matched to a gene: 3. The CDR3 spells CASSSLAGGINEQFF. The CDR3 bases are TGTGCCAGCAGCTCACTAGCGGGAGGGATCAATGAGCAGTTCTTC.

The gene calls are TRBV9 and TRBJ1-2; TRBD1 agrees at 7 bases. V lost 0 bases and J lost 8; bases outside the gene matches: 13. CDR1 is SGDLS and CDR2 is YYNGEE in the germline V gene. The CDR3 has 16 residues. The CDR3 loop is CASSVVGTDAPGGYTF. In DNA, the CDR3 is TGTGCCAGCAGCGTAGTCGGGACAGATGCCCCTGGAGGCTACACCTTC.

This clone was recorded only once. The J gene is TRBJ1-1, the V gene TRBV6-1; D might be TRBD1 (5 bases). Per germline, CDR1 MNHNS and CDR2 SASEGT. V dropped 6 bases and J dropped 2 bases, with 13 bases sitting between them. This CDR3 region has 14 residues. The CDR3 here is CASSSRGGNTEAFF. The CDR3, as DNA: TGTGCCAGCAGCTCCCGGGGCGGAAACACTGAAGCTTTCTTT.

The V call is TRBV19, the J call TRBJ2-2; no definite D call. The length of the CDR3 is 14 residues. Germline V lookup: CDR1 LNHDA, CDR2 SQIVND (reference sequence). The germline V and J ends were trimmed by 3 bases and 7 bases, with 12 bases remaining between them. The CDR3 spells CASSIFAHSGELFF. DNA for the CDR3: TGTGCCAGTAGTATCTTTGCCCACAGCGGGGAGCTGTTTTTT.

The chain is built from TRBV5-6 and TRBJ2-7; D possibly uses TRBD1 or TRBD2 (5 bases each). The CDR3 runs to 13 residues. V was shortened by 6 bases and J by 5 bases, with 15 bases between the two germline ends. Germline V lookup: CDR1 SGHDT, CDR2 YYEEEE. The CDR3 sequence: CASTPIGANEQYF. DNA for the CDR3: TGTGCCAGCACCCCCATCGGGGCCAACGAGCAGTACTTC.

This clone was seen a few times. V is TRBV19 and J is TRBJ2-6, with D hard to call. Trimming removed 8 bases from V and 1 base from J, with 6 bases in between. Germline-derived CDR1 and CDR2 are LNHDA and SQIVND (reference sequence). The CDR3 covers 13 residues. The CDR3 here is CASWWSGANVLTF. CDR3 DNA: TGTGCCAGTTGGTGGTCTGGGGCCAACGTCCTGACTTTC.

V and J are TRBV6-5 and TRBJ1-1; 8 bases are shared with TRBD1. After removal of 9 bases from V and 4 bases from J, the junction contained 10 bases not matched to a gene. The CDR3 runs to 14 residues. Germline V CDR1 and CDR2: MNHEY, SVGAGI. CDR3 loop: CASRFQGASTEAFF. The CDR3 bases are TGTGCCAGTAGATTCCAGGGGGCGAGCACTGAAGCTTTCTTT.

CDR3 residues: CASSPGPTGAQPQHF. The CDR3 DNA is TGTGCCAGCAGCCCCGGCCCAACAGGGGCGCAGCCCCAGCATTTT. The rearrangement links TRBV11-2 to TRBJ1-5; 7 bases map to TRBD1. Per germline, CDR1 SGHAT and CDR2 FQNNGV. The J segment lost 7 bases and the V segment lost 5 bases, leaving 11 bases of the junction unmatched. There are 15 residues in the CDR3.